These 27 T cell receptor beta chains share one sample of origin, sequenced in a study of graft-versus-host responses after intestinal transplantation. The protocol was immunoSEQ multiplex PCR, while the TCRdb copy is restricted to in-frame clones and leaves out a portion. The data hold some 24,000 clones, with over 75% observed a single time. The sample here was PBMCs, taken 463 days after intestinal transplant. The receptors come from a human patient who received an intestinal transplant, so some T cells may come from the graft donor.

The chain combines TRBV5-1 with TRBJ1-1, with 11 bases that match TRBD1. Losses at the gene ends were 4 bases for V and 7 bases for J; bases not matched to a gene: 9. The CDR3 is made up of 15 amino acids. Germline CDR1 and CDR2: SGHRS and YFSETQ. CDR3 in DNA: TGCGCCAGCAGCATCCGGACAGGGGGCTCGGATGAAGCTTTCTTT. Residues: CASSIRTGGSDEAFF.

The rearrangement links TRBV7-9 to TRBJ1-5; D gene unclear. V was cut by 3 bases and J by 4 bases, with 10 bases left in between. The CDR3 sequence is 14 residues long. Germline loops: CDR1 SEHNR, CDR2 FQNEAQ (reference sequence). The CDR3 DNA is TGTGCCAGCAGCTTCCCCGGGGTAAATCAGCCCCAGCATTTT. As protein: CASSFPGVNQPQHF.

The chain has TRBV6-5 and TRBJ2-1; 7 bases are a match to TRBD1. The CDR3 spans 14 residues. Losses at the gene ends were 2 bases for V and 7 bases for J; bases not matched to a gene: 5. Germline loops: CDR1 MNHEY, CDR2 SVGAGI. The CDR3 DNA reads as TGTGCCAGCAGTTACCGACAGGGTAGAAATGAGCAGTTCTTC. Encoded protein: CASSYRQGRNEQFF.

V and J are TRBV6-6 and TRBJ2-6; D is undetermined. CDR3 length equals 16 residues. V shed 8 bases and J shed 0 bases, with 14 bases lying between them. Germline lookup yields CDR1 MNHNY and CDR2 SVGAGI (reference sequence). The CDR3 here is CASRRIGSSGANVLTF. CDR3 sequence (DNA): TGTGCCAGCCGCCGGATTGGTAGCTCTGGGGCCAACGTCCTGACTTTC.

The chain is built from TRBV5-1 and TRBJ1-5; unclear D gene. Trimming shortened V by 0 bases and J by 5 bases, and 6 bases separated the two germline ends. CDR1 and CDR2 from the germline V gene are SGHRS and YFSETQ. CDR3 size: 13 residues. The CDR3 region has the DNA TGCGCCAGCAGCTTGGGACCTTATCAGCCCCAGCATTTT. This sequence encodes CASSLGPYQPQHF.

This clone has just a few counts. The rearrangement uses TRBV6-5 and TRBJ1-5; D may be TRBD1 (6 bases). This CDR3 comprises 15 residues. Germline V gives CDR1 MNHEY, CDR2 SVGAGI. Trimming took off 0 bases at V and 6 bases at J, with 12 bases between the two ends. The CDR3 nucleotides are TGTGCCAGCAGTTACTCGTCAGGGGTCGGTCAGCCCCAGCATTTT. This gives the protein CASSYSSGVGQPQHF.

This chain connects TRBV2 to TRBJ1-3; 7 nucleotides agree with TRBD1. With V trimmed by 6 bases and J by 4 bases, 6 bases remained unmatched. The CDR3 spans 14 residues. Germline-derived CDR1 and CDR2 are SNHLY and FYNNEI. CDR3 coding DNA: TGTGCCAGCAGCCTCACAGGGGTCGGAAACACCATATATTTT. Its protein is CASSLTGVGNTIYF.

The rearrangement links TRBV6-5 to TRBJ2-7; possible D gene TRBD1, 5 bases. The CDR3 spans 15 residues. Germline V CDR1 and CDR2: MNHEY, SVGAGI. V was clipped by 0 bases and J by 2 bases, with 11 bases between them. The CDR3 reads CASSYSMGRAYEQYF. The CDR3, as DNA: TGTGCCAGCAGTTACTCGATGGGCAGGGCCTACGAGCAGTACTTC.

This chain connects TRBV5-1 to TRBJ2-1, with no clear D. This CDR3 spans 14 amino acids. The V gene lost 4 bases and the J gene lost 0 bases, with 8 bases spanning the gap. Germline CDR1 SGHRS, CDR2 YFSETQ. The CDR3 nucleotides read TGCGCCAGCAGCATCCCGAGCTCCTACAATGAGCAGTTCTTC. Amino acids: CASSIPSSYNEQFF.

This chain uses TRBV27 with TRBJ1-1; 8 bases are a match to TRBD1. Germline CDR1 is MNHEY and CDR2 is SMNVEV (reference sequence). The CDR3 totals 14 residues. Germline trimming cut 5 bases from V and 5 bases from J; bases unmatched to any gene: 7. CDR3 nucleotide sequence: TGTGCCAGCAGTCCAGGACAGGGAGGGACTGAAGCTTTCTTT. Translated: CASSPGQGGTEAFF.

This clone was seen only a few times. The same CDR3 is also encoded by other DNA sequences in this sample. The CDR3 protein is CASSVGGRVGETQYF. CDR3 in DNA: TGTGCCAGCAGCGTAGGTGGCAGGGTAGGGGAGACCCAGTACTTC. The rearrangement joins TRBV9 to TRBJ2-5, with TRBD1 as a possible D gene (5 bases). This CDR3 has 15 amino acids. The V gene lost 0 bases and the J gene lost 5 bases, with 14 bases spanning the gap. Germline CDR1 and CDR2: SGDLS and YYNGEE.

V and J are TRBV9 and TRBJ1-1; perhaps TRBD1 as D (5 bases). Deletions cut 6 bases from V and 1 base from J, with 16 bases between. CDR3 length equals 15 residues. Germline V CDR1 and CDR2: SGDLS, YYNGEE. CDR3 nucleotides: TGTGCCAGCACTCAAAATCCCAGGGCGAACACTGAAGCTTTCTTT. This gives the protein CASTQNPRANTEAFF.

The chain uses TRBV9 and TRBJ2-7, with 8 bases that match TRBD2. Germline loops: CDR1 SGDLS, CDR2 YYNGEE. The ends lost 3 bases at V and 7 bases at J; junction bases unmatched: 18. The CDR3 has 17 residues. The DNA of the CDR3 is TGTGCCAGCAGCGCGGATCCGTTGAGGAGCGGGAGTGAAGAGCAGTACTTC. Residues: CASSADPLRSGSEEQYF.

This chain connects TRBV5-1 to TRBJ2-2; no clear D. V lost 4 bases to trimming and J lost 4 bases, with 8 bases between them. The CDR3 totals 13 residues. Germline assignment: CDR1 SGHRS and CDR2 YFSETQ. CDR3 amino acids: CASSRISTGELFF. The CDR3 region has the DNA TGCGCCAGCAGCCGGATTTCCACCGGGGAGCTGTTTTTT.

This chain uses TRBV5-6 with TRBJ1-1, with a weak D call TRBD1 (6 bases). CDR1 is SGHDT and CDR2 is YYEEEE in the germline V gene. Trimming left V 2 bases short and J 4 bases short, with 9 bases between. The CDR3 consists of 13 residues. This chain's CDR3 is CASSFQGFTEAFF. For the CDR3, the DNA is TGTGCCAGCAGCTTCCAGGGGTTCACTGAAGCTTTCTTT.

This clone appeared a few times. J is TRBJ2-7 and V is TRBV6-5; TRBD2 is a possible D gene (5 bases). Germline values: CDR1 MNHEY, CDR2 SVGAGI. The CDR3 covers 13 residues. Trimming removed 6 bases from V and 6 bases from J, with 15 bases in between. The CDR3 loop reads CASSFGPGSEQYF. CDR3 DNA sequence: TGTGCCAGCAGCTTCGGACCGGGGAGCGAGCAGTACTTC.

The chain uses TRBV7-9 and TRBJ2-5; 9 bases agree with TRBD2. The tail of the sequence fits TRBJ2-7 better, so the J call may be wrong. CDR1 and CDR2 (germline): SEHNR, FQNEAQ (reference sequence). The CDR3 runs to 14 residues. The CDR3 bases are TGTGCCAGCAGCCCCGAGGGACTAGCATACGAGCAGTACTTC. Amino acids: CASSPEGLAYEQYF.

DNA for the CDR3: TGTGCCAGCAGTTCGGCGGACTATGGCTACACCTTC. This encodes CASSSADYGYTF. The gene calls are TRBV6-9 and TRBJ1-2; D unresolved. The CDR3 covers 12 residues. CDR1 MNHGY and CDR2 SVAAGI come from the germline V gene. V was pared by 4 bases and J by 3 bases, with 6 bases between.

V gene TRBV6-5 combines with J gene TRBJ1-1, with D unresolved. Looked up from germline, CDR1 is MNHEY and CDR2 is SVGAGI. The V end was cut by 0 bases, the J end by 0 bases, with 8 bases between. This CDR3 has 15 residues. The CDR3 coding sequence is TGTGCCAGCAGTTACTCGAATTGGGTGAACACTGAAGCTTTCTTT. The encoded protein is CASSYSNWVNTEAFF.

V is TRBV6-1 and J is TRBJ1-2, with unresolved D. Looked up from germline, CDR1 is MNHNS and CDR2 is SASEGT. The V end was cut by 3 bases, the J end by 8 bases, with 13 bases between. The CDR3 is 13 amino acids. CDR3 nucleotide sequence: TGTGCCAGCAGTGAGATGCTATATTCAGGCTACACCTTC. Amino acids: CASSEMLYSGYTF.

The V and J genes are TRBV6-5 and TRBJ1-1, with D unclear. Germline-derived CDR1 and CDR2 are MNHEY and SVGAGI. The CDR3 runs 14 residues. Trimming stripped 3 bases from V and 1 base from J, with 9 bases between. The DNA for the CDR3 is TGTGCCAGCAGTTATTACACAGAGAACACTGAAGCTTTCTTT. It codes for CASSYYTENTEAFF.

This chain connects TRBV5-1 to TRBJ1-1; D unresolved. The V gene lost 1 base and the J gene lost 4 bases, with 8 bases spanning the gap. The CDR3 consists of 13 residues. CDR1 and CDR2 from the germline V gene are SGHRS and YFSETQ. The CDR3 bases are TGCGCCAGCAGCTTGTCAGCGGGCACTGAAGCTTTCTTT. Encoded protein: CASSLSAGTEAFF. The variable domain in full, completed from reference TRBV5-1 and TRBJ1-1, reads KAGVTQTPRYLIKTRGQQVTLSCSPISGHRSVSWYQQTPGQGLQFLFEYFSETQRNKGNFPGRFSGRQFSNSRSEMNVSTLELGDSALYLCASSLSAGTEAFFGQGTRLTVV.

The CDR3 loop is CASSHRDPPYEQYF. Written as DNA, the CDR3 is TGTGCCAGCTCACACCGGGACCCGCCCTACGAGCAGTACTTC. The chain is built from TRBV18 and TRBJ2-7, with D perhaps assigned TRBD1 or TRBD2 (5 bases each). The CDR3 extends over 14 amino acids. V lost 4 bases to trimming and J lost 2 bases, with 12 bases between them. Germline values: CDR1 KGHSH, CDR2 LQKENI.

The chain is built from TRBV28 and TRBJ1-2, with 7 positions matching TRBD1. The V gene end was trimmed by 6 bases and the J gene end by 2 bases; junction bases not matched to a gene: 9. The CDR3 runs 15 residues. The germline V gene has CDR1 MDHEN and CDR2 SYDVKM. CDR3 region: CASSYLTGRNYGYTF. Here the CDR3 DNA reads TGTGCCAGCAGCTACCTGACAGGGCGAAACTATGGCTACACCTTC.

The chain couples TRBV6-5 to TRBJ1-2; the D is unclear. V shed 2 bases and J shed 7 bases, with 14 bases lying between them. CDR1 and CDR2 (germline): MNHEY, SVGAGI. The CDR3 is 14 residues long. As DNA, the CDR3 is TGTGCCAGCAGTTACCGGAGAGGCAATGGTGGCTACACCTTC. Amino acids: CASSYRRGNGGYTF.

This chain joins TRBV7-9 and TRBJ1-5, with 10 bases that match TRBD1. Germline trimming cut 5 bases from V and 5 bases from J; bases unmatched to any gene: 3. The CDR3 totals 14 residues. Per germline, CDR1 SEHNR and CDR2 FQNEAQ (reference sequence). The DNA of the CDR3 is TGTGCCAGCAGCCGACAGGGGGCGCATCAGCCCCAGCATTTT. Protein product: CASSRQGAHQPQHF.

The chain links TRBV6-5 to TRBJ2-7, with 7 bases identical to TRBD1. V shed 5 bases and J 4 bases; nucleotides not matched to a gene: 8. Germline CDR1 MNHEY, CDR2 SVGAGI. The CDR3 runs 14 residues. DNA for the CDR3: TGTGCCAGCAGTGTGCAGGGGGTCACTTACGAGCAGTACTTC. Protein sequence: CASSVQGVTYEQYF.